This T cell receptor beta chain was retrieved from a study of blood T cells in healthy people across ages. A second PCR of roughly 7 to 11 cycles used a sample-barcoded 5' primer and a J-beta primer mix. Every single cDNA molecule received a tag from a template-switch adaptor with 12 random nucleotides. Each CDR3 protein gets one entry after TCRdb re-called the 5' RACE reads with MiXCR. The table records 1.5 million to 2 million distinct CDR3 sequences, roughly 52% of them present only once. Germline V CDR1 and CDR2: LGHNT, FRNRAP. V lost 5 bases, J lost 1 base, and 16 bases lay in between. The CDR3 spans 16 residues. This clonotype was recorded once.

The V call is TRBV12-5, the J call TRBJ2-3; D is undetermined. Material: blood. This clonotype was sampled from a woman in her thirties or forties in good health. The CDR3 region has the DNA TGTGCTAGTGGTCCATCCGAGCCCGGAGGCACAGATACGCAGTATTTT. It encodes CASGPSEPGGTDTQYF.